What follows are 22 T cell receptor beta chains derived from one specimen sequenced in a study of blood T cell repertoires in COVID-19. This table comes from immunoSEQ multiplex PCR, and its TCRdb copy is limited to in-frame clones, with some not included. The sample records under 300,000 clones, roughly 79% being singletons. The sample taken for sequencing was peripheral blood. Source of these receptors: a woman aged 55-75 years with active or convalescent COVID-19.

The chain joins TRBV6-1 to TRBJ1-2; D is undetermined. The CDR3 totals 12 residues. Between the trimmed V and J ends, which lost 3 bases and 4 bases, there was a span of 6 bases. CDR1 and CDR2 from the germline V gene are MNHNS and SASEGT. Here the CDR3 reads CASSEGSYGYTF. The CDR3 nucleotides are TGTGCCAGCAGTGAGGGCTCCTATGGCTACACCTTC.

This chain connects TRBV2 to TRBJ2-5; 7 bases align to TRBD2. CDR1 SNHLY and CDR2 FYNNEI come from the germline V gene. J gave up 1 base and V 5 bases, and 4 bases lay outside the gene matches. There are 14 residues in the CDR3. The CDR3 sequence: CASSRRGFQETQYF. In DNA, the CDR3 is TGTGCCAGCAGTCGGCGGGGGTTCCAAGAGACCCAGTACTTC.

The rearrangement uses TRBV10-3 and TRBJ1-3; D is possibly TRBD1 (6 bases). This CDR3 region has 14 residues. V was pared by 11 bases and J by 0 bases, with 14 bases between. Germline V gene lookup returns CDR1 ENHRY and CDR2 SYGVKD. The CDR3: CAALGGPSGNTIYF. The CDR3, as DNA: TGTGCCGCTCTGGGGGGGCCCTCTGGAAACACCATATATTTT.

This chain connects TRBV9 to TRBJ2-3; TRBD1 matches at 7 bases. CDR3 size: 16 residues. Trimming removed 4 bases from V and 2 bases from J; junction bases left unmatched: 10. Germline values: CDR1 SGDLS, CDR2 YYNGEE. CDR3 residues: CASSFLQGTDTDTQYF. The CDR3 DNA sequence: TGTGCCAGCAGCTTCTTACAGGGGACGGACACAGATACGCAGTATTTT.

The chain carries TRBV19 and TRBJ1-6, with TRBD1 identical over 7 bases. Germline CDR1 is LNHDA and CDR2 is SQIVND (reference sequence). The CDR3 totals 15 residues. Trimming at V came to 3 bases and at J to 7 bases, leaving 6 bases not matched to a gene. Written as DNA, the CDR3 is TGTGCCAGTAGTATCGCGGGACAGCCCAATTCACCCCTCCACTTT. This sequence encodes CASSIAGQPNSPLHF.

This clone was recorded once. This chain links TRBV5-6 with TRBJ1-2; 7 bases map to TRBD1. Germline assignment: CDR1 SGHDT and CDR2 YYEEEE. V lost 4 bases, J lost 11 bases, and 8 bases stayed unmatched. This CDR3 is 12 amino acids long. The CDR3 spells CASSPTGRTYTF. In DNA form, the CDR3 reads TGTGCCAGCAGCCCGACAGGGCGTACATACACCTTC.

This clone was seen only once. The CDR3, as DNA: TGTGCCAGCAGCAGACAGGGGGAGTTGGGCGATGAGCAGTTCTTC. Protein product: CASSRQGELGDEQFF. This chain connects TRBV7-3 to TRBJ2-1, with 9 nucleotides matching TRBD1. This CDR3 has 15 amino acids. V was pared by 5 bases and J by 8 bases, with 10 bases of the junction left unmatched. Germline values: CDR1 SGHTA, CDR2 FQGTGA.

The gene calls are TRBV12-5 and TRBJ1-6; 8 nucleotides align to TRBD1. The CDR3 runs to 16 residues. The germline V gene has CDR1 LGHNT and CDR2 FRNRAP. Trimming cost V 1 base and J 10 bases; bases outside gene matches: 9. CDR3 DNA sequence: TGTGCTAGTGGTTTGGCTGGACAGGGAGGAGGATCACCCCTCCACTTT. Amino acid sequence: CASGLAGQGGGSPLHF.

V gene TRBV5-4 combines with J gene TRBJ2-7; D might be TRBD1 (5 bases). CDR3 size: 15 residues. Trimming took 0 bases from V and 0 from J, leaving 10 bases between them. Germline V gives CDR1 SGHNT, CDR2 YYREEE (reference sequence). CDR3 sequence reads: CASSLAGSSSYEQYF. The CDR3 region has the DNA TGTGCCAGCAGCTTGGCAGGGTCTAGCTCCTACGAGCAGTACTTC.

The rearrangement uses TRBV7-8 and TRBJ2-1; a possible D gene is TRBD2 (6 bases). The V end was cut by 2 bases, the J end by 10 bases, with 15 bases between. Germline V gene lookup returns CDR1 SGHVS and CDR2 FQNEAQ. The CDR3 is 14 amino acids. The chain's CDR3 is CASSLLQAGGEQFF. In DNA form, the CDR3 reads TGTGCCAGCAGCTTACTGCAAGCGGGCGGAGAGCAGTTCTTC.

The chain couples TRBV19 to TRBJ1-6; a weak D match, TRBD1 (6 bases). V was shortened by 5 bases and J by 10 bases, with 15 bases between the two germline ends. From germline, CDR1 is LNHDA and CDR2 SQIVND (reference sequence). CDR3 length: 14 amino acids. CDR3 region: CASSFAGVRSPLHF. DNA of the CDR3: TGTGCCAGTAGTTTTGCAGGGGTGCGGTCACCCCTCCACTTT.

The V gene is TRBV10-3, the J gene TRBJ1-5; 8 bases are shared with TRBD1. Germline V gene lookup returns CDR1 ENHRY and CDR2 SYGVKD. The trim removed 0 bases at V and 3 bases at J, leaving 10 bases unmatched. The CDR3 runs 18 residues. CDR3 in amino acids: CAISESNPGTGYNQPQHF. Here the CDR3 DNA reads TGTGCCATCAGTGAGTCGAATCCCGGGACAGGATACAATCAGCCCCAGCATTTT.

The CDR3 coding sequence is TGTGCCAGCAGTGCCCTTCGGTCCGGGGAGCTGTTTTTT. Its translation is CASSALRSGELFF. The genes are TRBV12-3 or TRBV12-4 and TRBJ2-2, with D unclear. This CDR3 region has 13 residues. With 5 bases removed from V and 6 bases from J, the gap between germline ends came to 10 bases.

The chain combines TRBV4-2 with TRBJ1-1; weak D call: TRBD1 (6 bases). This CDR3 has 15 amino acids. The germline CDR1 and CDR2 sequences are LGHNA and YNFKEQ. The V and J ends lost 0 bases and 7 bases respectively, with 15 bases between them. CDR3 coding DNA: TGTGCCAGCAGCCAAGATCGAACAGGGCCCGTTGAAGCTTTCTTT. Translated: CASSQDRTGPVEAFF.

The genes are TRBV7-3 and TRBJ2-3, with 10 bases fitting TRBD2. This CDR3 has 14 amino acids. Germline trimming cut 4 bases from V and 4 bases from J; bases unmatched to any gene: 2. From germline, CDR1 is SGHTA and CDR2 FQGTGA. CDR3 protein: CASSSLAGPDTQYF. For the CDR3, the DNA is TGTGCCAGCAGCTCACTAGCGGGGCCAGATACGCAGTATTTT.

The chain recombines TRBV1 with TRBJ2-1; TRBD2 was called by the table and not checked on the DNA. TRBV1 has pseudogene status. This CDR3 region has 18 residues. CDR3 sequence (DNA): TGCACCAGCAGCCAAGACCTAATGGGGGGGGGCTCCTACAATGAGCAGTTCTTC. Protein: CTSSQDLMGGGSYNEQFF.

This chain uses TRBV9 with TRBJ1-6; no clear D. CDR1 is SGDLS and CDR2 is YYNGEE in the germline V gene. The CDR3 runs to 14 residues. V dropped 0 bases and J dropped 8 bases, with 9 bases sitting between them. CDR3 coding DNA: TGTGCCAGCAGCGTAGGAGGGCGAGATTCACCCCTCCACTTT. This codes for CASSVGGRDSPLHF.

J is TRBJ1-2 and V is TRBV9, with unresolved D. The V end was cut by 3 bases, the J end by 6 bases, with 12 bases between. The germline V gene has CDR1 SGDLS and CDR2 YYNGEE. The CDR3 is made up of 13 amino acids. The DNA for the CDR3 is TGTGCCAGCAGCGCCAAGGAGTACCATGGCTACACCTTC. Its translation: CASSAKEYHGYTF.

The chain is built from TRBV9 and TRBJ2-5, with 7 nucleotides matching TRBD1. The CDR3 totals 14 residues. The V segment lost 3 bases and the J segment 2 bases; nucleotides outside the gene matches: 4. Germline CDR1 SGDLS, CDR2 YYNGEE. This chain's CDR3 is CASSGGTDQETQYF. DNA of the CDR3: TGTGCCAGCAGCGGAGGGACAGATCAAGAGACCCAGTACTTC.

This clone was seen just once. The chain has TRBV7-6 and TRBJ2-5; 8 bases map to TRBD1. With 5 bases clipped from V and 1 base from J, the junction kept 6 bases outside the gene matches. Per the germline V gene, CDR1 is SGHVS and CDR2 is FNYEAQ. The CDR3 covers 15 residues. Here the CDR3 reads CASSPRQGPQETQYF. The CDR3 DNA reads TGTGCCAGCAGCCCCAGACAGGGGCCCCAAGAGACCCAGTACTTC.

This clone has at least ten counts. The chain employs TRBV29-1 and TRBJ2-2, with a weak D call TRBD2 (5 bases). This CDR3 contains 14 residues. The germline V gene encodes CDR1 SQVTM and CDR2 ANQGSEA. V was clipped by 7 bases and J by 6 bases, with 18 bases between them. CDR3 bases: TGCAGCGCCCGAAGCAATATGGAGGCCGGGGAGCTGTTTTTT. Encoded protein: CSARSNMEAGELFF.

This clone was seen a single time. The CDR3 nucleotides read TGCGCCAGCAGCCAAGATTATCTAGGGAACACTGAAGCTTTCTTT. This encodes CASSQDYLGNTEAFF. This sequence joins TRBV4-1 and TRBJ1-1; the D is unclear. Trimming took 0 bases from V and 1 from J, leaving 9 bases between them. This CDR3 comprises 15 residues. Germline V gives CDR1 MGHRA, CDR2 YSYEKL.